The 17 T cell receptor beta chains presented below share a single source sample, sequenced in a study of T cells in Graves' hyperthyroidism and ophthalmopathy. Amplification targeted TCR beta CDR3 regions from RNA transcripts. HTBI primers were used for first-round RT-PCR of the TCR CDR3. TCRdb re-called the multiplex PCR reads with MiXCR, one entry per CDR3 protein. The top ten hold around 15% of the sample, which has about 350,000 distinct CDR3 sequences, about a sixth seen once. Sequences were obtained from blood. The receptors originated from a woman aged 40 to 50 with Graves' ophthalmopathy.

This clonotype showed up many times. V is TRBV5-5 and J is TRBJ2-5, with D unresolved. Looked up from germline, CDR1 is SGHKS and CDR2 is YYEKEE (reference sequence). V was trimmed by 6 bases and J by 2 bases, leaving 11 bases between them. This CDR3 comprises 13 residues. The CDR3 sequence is CASIPDIQETQYF. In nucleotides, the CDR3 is TGTGCCAGCATTCCCGATATACAAGAGACCCAGTACTTC.

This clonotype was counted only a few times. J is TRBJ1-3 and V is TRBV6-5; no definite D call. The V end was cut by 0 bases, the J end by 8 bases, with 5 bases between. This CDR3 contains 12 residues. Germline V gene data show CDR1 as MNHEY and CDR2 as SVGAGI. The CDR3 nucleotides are TGTGCCAGCAGTTACTCCGGAGACACCATATATTTT. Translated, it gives CASSYSGDTIYF.

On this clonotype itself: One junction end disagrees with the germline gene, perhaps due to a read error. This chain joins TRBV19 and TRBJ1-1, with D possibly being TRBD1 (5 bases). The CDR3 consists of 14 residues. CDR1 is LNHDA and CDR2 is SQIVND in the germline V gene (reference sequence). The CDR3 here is CASSIARVNTQAFF. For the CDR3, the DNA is TGTGCCAGTAGTATAGCCAGGGTGAACACTCAAGCTTTCTTT.

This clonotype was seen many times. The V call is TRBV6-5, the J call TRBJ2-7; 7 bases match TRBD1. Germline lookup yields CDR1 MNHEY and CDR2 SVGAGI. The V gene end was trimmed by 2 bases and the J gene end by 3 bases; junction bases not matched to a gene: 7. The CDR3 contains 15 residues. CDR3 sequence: CASSYGQAVVYEQYF. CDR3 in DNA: TGTGCCAGCAGTTACGGACAGGCTGTGGTCTACGAGCAGTACTTC.

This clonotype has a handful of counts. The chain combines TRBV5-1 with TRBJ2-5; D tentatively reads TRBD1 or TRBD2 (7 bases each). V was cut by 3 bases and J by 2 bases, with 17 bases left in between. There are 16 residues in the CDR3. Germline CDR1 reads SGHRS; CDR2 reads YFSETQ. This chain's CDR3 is CASSYFRGGLQETQYF. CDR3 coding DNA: TGCGCCAGCAGCTACTTCAGGGGGGGTTTACAAGAGACCCAGTACTTC.

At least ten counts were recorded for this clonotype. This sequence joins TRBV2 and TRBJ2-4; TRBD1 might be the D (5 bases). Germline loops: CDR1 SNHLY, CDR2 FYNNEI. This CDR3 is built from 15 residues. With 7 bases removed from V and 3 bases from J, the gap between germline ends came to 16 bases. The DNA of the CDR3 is TGTGCCAGCAATTGGGGCGGTTCCGTCAAAAACATTCAGTACTTC. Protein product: CASNWGGSVKNIQYF.

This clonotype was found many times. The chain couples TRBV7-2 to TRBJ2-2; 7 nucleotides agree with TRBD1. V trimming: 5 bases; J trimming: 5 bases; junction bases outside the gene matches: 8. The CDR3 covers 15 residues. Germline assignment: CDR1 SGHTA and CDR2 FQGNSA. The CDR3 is CASSDKGQMTGELFF. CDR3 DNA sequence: TGTGCCAGCAGCGACAAGGGACAGATGACCGGGGAGCTGTTTTTT.

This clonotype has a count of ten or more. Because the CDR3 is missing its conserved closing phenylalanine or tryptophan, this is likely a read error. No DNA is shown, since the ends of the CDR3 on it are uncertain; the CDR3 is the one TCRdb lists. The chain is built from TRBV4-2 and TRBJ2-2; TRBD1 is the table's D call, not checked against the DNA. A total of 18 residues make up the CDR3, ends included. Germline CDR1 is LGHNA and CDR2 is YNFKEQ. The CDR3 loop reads CASSPPVAGQRGGQRGAN.

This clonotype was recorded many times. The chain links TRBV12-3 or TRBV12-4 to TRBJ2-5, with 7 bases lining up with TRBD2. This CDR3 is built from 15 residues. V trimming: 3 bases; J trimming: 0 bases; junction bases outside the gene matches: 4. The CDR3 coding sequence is TGTGCCAGCAGTTTGGGCGGGAGCAACCAAGAGACCCAGTACTTC. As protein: CASSLGGSNQETQYF.

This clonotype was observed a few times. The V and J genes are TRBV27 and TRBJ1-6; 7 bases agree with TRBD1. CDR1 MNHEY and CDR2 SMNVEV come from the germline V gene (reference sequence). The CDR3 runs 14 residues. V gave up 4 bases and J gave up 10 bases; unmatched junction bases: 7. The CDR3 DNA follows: TGTGCCAGCAGTTACAGGGGCGGGAGCTCACCCCTCCACTTT. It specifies CASSYRGGSSPLHF.

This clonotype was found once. The chain's CDR3 is CASSSTTGGDGYTF. The CDR3 DNA reads TGTGCCAGCAGCTCCACGACAGGGGGCGACGGCTACACCTTC. The gene calls are TRBV7-2 and TRBJ1-2, with 10 bases that match TRBD1. Trimming cost V 4 bases and J 8 bases; bases outside gene matches: 7. The CDR3 consists of 14 residues. Germline V gene lookup returns CDR1 SGHTA and CDR2 FQGNSA.

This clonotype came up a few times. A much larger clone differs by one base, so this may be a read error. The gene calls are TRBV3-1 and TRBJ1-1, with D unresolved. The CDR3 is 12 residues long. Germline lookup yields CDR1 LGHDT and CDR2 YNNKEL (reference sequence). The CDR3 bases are TGTGCCAGCGGCCAACCGGGAAATGAAGCTTTCTTT. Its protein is CASGQPGNEAFF.

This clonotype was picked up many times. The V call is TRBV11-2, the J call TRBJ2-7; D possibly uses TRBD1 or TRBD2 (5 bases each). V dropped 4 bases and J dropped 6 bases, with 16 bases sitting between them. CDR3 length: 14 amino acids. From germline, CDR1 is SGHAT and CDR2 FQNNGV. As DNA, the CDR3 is TGTGCCAGCAGCTCCCCGAGGGTGAGGGGCGAGCAGTACTTC. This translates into CASSSPRVRGEQYF. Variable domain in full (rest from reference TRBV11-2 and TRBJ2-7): EAGVAQSPRYKIIEKRQSVAFWCNPISGHATLYWYQQILGQGPKLLIQFQNNGVVDDSQLPKDRFSAERLKGVDSTLKIQPAKLEDSAVYLCASSSPRVRGEQYFGPGTRLTVT.

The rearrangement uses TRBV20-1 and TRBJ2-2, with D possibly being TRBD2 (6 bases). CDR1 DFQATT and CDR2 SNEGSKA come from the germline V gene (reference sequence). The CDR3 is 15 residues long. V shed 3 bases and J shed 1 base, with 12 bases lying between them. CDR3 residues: CSARDQRVNTGELFF. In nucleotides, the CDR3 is TGCAGTGCTAGGGACCAGCGGGTGAACACCGGGGAGCTGTTTTTT.

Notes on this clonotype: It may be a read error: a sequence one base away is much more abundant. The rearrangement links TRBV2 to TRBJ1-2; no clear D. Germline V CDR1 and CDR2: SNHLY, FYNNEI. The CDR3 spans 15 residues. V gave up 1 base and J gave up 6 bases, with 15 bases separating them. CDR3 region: CASSEGFVSADGYTF. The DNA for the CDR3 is TGTGCCAGCAGTGAAGGGTTTGTTTCTGCCGATGGCTACACCTTC.

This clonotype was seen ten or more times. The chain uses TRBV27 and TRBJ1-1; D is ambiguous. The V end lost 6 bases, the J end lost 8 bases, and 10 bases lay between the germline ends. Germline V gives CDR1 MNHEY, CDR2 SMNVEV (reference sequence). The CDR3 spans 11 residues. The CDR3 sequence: CASREREEAFF. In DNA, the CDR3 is TGTGCCAGCAGGGAGAGGGAGGAAGCTTTCTTT.

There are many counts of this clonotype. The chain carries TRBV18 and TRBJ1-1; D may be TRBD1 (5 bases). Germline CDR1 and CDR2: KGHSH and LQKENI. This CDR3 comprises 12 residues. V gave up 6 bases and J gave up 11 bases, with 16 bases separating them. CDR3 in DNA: TGTGCCAGCTCGACACAGGAGGCGAGGGCTTTCTTT. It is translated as CASSTQEARAFF.